The clone carrying this T cell receptor beta chain was detected a few times. Its antigen is unknown. The data belong to a study of CD8+CD57+ T cells in acquired aplastic anemia. About the research overall: Isolated CD4+ and CD8+ cells, once sorted, yielded DNA averaging roughly 3 ug. An average of roughly 11 million reads for CD4+ cells was obtained from healthy donors.

Germline-derived CDR1 and CDR2 are SQVTM and ANQGSEA. The J segment lost 8 bases and the V segment lost 2 bases, leaving 10 bases of the junction unmatched. The CDR3 length is 14 residues. Study-wide findings and caveats: The CD8+ Simpson's diversity of patients and controls was not significantly different. Sharing between patients and controls was observed for twenty-nine CD8+ CDR3 sequences.

Genomic DNA served as template for TCR beta VDJ and CDR3 profiling. A single record per CDR3 protein comes from TCRdb applying MiXCR to the reads. There are about 420,000 distinct CDR3 sequences in the sample; just under 70% occur only once, and 4% lies in the top ten. The sequence was collected from a human donor in good health, serving as a control. The chain links TRBV29-1 to TRBJ1-2, with TRBD1 matching over 8 bases. The sequenced sample consisted of sorted CD4+, CD8+, or CD8+CD57+ T cells (not recorded which) from PBMCs. CDR3 sequence: CSVEKNQGAQGYTF. CDR3 DNA sequence: TGCAGCGTTGAAAAGAATCAGGGGGCGCAGGGCTACACCTTC.